What follows are 28 T cell receptor beta chains derived from one specimen sequenced in a study of blood T cells in healthy people across ages. Sample-barcoded 5' priming and a J-beta primer mix drove a second PCR of roughly 6 to 12 cycles. TCRdb re-called the 5' RACE reads through MiXCR, storing one row per CDR3 protein. There are more than 650,000 distinct CDR3 sequences in the sample; about 55% occur only once, and about 42% lies in the top ten. Source material: blood. The receptors come from a man older than 75 in good health.

V and J are TRBV11-3 and TRBJ2-5; 11 nucleotides align to TRBD2. Germline V lookup: CDR1 SGHNT, CDR2 YENEEA. V dropped 2 bases and J dropped 2; count of bases not matched to a gene: 1. This CDR3 is built from 15 residues. The CDR3 loop reads CASSLTSGRQETQYF. In DNA form, the CDR3 reads TGTGCCAGCAGCTTAACTAGCGGGAGACAAGAGACCCAGTACTTC.

The rearrangement uses TRBV6-1 and TRBJ2-1; 8 bases map to TRBD1. Trimming at V came to 4 bases and at J to 4 bases, leaving 3 bases not matched to a gene. Germline V CDR1 and CDR2: MNHNS, SASEGT. CDR3 length equals 14 residues. The CDR3 DNA sequence: TGTGCCAGCAGTGTGGGACAGGCGTACAATGAGCAGTTCTTC. This codes for CASSVGQAYNEQFF.

The chain is built from TRBV10-3 and TRBJ2-1; possibly TRBD1 or TRBD2 for D (5 bases each). The V gene's germline CDR1 is ENHRY and CDR2 SYGVKD. CDR3 length equals 11 residues. The germline V and J ends were trimmed by 6 bases and 10 bases, with 10 bases remaining between them. CDR3 sequence: CAIRRGDEQFF. CDR3 DNA sequence: TGTGCCATCAGGAGAGGGGACGAGCAGTTCTTC.

The chain joins TRBV9 to TRBJ1-2; a weak D match, TRBD1 (6 bases). The germline V gene encodes CDR1 SGDLS and CDR2 YYNGEE. The CDR3 spans 14 residues. Trimming pared 0 bases from V and 7 bases from J, leaving 13 bases between. Written as DNA, the CDR3 is TGTGCCAGCAGCGTAGGGACCAGGGGAGCTGGCTACACCTTC. Translated, it gives CASSVGTRGAGYTF.

As regards this clonotype: A much larger clone differs from this one at a single base, so this may be a read error. This chain uses TRBV28 with TRBJ2-1; 12 positions agree with TRBD2. The CDR3 is 17 amino acids. Per germline, CDR1 MDHEN and CDR2 SYDVKM. The CDR3 DNA reads as TGTGCCTGCAGACGTGCGACTAGCGGGAGTTCGCGGAATGAGCAGTTCTTC. It specifies CACRRATSGSSRNEQFF.

V is TRBV9 and J is TRBJ1-1; D remains ambiguous. Between the trimmed V and J ends, which lost 0 bases and 1 base, there was a span of 7 bases. This CDR3 is 14 amino acids long. Germline-derived CDR1 and CDR2 are SGDLS and YYNGEE. The CDR3 sequence is CASSVEWWNTEAFF. The CDR3, as DNA: TGTGCCAGCAGCGTAGAGTGGTGGAACACTGAAGCTTTCTTT.

This chain joins TRBV9 and TRBJ2-7, with D possibly TRBD2 on 6 matching bases. The V end lost 2 bases, the J end lost 4 bases, and 13 bases lay between the germline ends. The germline V gene has CDR1 SGDLS and CDR2 YYNGEE. CDR3 size: 14 residues. The CDR3 DNA sequence: TGTGCCAGCAGCGTGGGGGGTAACCAGTACGAGCAGTACTTC. Translation gives CASSVGGNQYEQYF.

This clonotype appeared once. The junction differs from germline at one of its ends, possibly a read error. V usage is TRBV9 and J usage is TRBJ2-7, with 7 bases lining up with TRBD1. The CDR3 spans 12 residues. Germline V gene sequence: CDR1 SGDLS, CDR2 YYNGEE. The CDR3 DNA sequence: TGTGCCGGCAGCGCCACAGGGGCCGAGCAGTACTTC. Translating gives CAGSATGAEQYF.

This clonotype was seen a few times. The chain links TRBV7-2 to TRBJ1-4, with a possible D match to TRBD1 (5 bases). Trimming removed 2 bases at V and 0 bases at J, with 16 bases between. The germline gives CDR1 SGHTA, CDR2 FQGNSA. There are 18 residues in the CDR3. Here the CDR3 DNA reads TGTGCCAGCAGCTTACGGGGACCGACTCTAGCAACTAATGAAAAACTGTTTTTT. It translates to CASSLRGPTLATNEKLFF.

This rearrangement joins TRBV6-5 to TRBJ1-2; tentative D call: TRBD1 (6 bases). CDR1 MNHEY and CDR2 SVGAGI come from the germline V gene. The CDR3 runs 19 residues. The V gene lost 0 bases and the J gene lost 4 bases, with 24 bases spanning the gap. CDR3 DNA sequence: TGTGCCAGCAGTTACTCGGGGCTAGGGGGTTGGCAGGGAACCTATGGCTACACCTTC. The encoded protein is CASSYSGLGGWQGTYGYTF.

J is TRBJ1-1 and V is TRBV3-1; 8 bases align to TRBD1. The CDR3 totals 19 residues. With V trimmed by 4 bases and J by 3 bases, 19 bases remained unmatched. From germline, CDR1 is LGHDT and CDR2 YNNKEL (reference sequence). The CDR3: CASSPREGRGQRKDTEAFF. In nucleotides, the CDR3 is TGTGCCAGCAGCCCCCGGGAGGGCAGGGGGCAAAGAAAGGACACTGAAGCTTTCTTT.

This clonotype turned up a few times. The CDR3 loop reads CASSSRMDEQFF. The CDR3 bases are TGTGCCAGCAGTTCTCGCATGGATGAGCAGTTCTTC. V is TRBV27 and J is TRBJ2-1; unclear D gene. V was cut by 4 bases and J by 8 bases, with 9 bases left in between. Germline V gene data show CDR1 as MNHEY and CDR2 as SMNVEV (reference sequence). This CDR3 has 12 residues.

This clonotype has only a few counts. V and J are TRBV12-3 or TRBV12-4 and TRBJ2-7; D possibly corresponds to TRBD1 (6 bases). This CDR3 is 14 amino acids long. V lost 6 bases and J 3 bases, leaving 15 bases between the germline ends. The CDR3 DNA is TGTGCCAGCAGCCGGACAGCCGGGAACTACGAGCAGTACTTC. As protein: CASSRTAGNYEQYF.

The chain is built from TRBV2 and TRBJ2-1; 11 bases map to TRBD1. The J call may not be correct, given that the DNA end is closer to TRBJ2-7. Germline assignment: CDR1 SNHLY and CDR2 FYNNEI. The CDR3 sequence is 14 residues long. The CDR3 region has the DNA TGTGCCAGCAGCTTGGGACAGGGGGATAGAGAGCAGTACTTC. Amino acid sequence: CASSLGQGDREQYF.

The genes are TRBV6-1 and TRBJ1-5; 8 positions agree with TRBD1. V lost 6 bases and J lost 11; bases outside the gene matches: 9. This CDR3 spans 13 amino acids. CDR1 is MNHNS, CDR2 SASEGT, per germline. The CDR3 DNA reads as TGTGCCAGCAGGGAACAGGGGGTTGGGTCCCAGCATTTT. It yields the protein CASREQGVGSQHF.

CDR3 nucleotide sequence: TGTGCCAGCAGCGTGAGGAATGATTATGCCACAGATACGCAGTATTTT. Encoded protein: CASSVRNDYATDTQYF. This chain links TRBV9 with TRBJ2-3; D unresolved. CDR1 and CDR2 from the germline V gene are SGDLS and YYNGEE. The CDR3 has 16 residues. Trimming took off 2 bases at V and 2 bases at J, with 15 bases between the two ends.

This clonotype was recorded a few times. The chain employs TRBV2 and TRBJ2-3; TRBD2 matches at 8 bases. The CDR3 covers 15 residues. Looked up from germline, CDR1 is SNHLY and CDR2 is FYNNEI. The V gene end was trimmed by 4 bases and the J gene end by 0 bases; junction bases not matched to a gene: 3. The CDR3 sequence: CASSAPSGSTDTQYF. For the CDR3, the DNA is TGTGCCAGCAGTGCACCTAGCGGGAGCACAGATACGCAGTATTTT.

The chain has TRBV5-1 and TRBJ2-7, with 11 nucleotides matching TRBD2. Germline-derived CDR1 and CDR2 are SGHRS and YFSETQ. The CDR3 runs to 18 residues. The V segment lost 4 bases and the J segment 2 bases; nucleotides outside the gene matches: 14. CDR3 amino acids: CASSPQGLAERRTYEQYF. Here the CDR3 DNA reads TGCGCCAGCAGCCCCCAGGGACTAGCGGAAAGGCGGACCTACGAGCAGTACTTC.

CDR3 in DNA: TGTGCCAGCAGTTCCGTCGCGGGGCAGTACTTC. Its protein is CASSSVAGQYF. This chain uses TRBV6-5 with TRBJ2-5; perhaps TRBD2 as D (6 bases). The CDR3 has 11 residues. Germline V CDR1 and CDR2: MNHEY, SVGAGI. The V and J ends lost 4 bases and 11 bases respectively, with 11 bases between them.

This chain uses TRBV24-1 with TRBJ2-5, with D perhaps matching TRBD2 (5 bases). Germline values: CDR1 KGHDR, CDR2 SFDVKD. The germline V and J ends were trimmed by 0 bases and 5 bases, with 12 bases remaining between them. The CDR3 is made up of 15 amino acids. DNA for the CDR3: TGTGCCACCAGTGATTTGCTAATGGGCGGGGAGACCCAGTACTTC. This gives the protein CATSDLLMGGETQYF.

The rearrangement joins TRBV2 to TRBJ2-4; D ambiguous. CDR1 is SNHLY, CDR2 FYNNEI, per germline. V lost 9 bases and J lost 5, with 8 bases in between. This CDR3 is built from 11 residues. Here the CDR3 reads CASQVENIQYF. The CDR3 DNA sequence: TGTGCCAGTCAAGTGGAAAACATTCAGTACTTC.

The chain combines TRBV5-4 with TRBJ2-7; 15 bases map to TRBD2. The last part of the DNA fits TRBJ2-5 better; the J call may be wrong. CDR3 size: 15 residues. The germline V gene encodes CDR1 SGHNT and CDR2 YYREEE (reference sequence). CDR3 in amino acids: CAGRTSGRAGETQYF. The CDR3, as DNA: TGTGCCGGAAGGACTAGCGGGAGGGCCGGGGAGACCCAGTACTTC.

This clonotype was counted between two and nine times. The rearrangement joins TRBV6-5 to TRBJ2-4, with D unresolved. The length of the CDR3 is 11 residues. With 3 bases removed from V and 9 bases from J, the gap between germline ends came to 6 bases. CDR1 is MNHEY and CDR2 is SVGAGI in the germline V gene. The CDR3 sequence: CASSYMSIQYF. CDR3 bases: TGTGCCAGCAGTTATATGAGCATTCAGTACTTC.

The rearrangement joins TRBV20-1 to TRBJ2-7; 10 nucleotides align to TRBD1. CDR1 DFQATT and CDR2 SNEGSKA come from the germline V gene (reference sequence). The CDR3 runs to 13 residues. J gave up 3 bases and V 6 bases, and 5 bases lay outside the gene matches. In DNA form, the CDR3 reads TGCAGTGCAGCCGGGACAGGGGTCTACGAGCAGTACTTC. Protein product: CSAAGTGVYEQYF.

V and J are TRBV10-3 and TRBJ2-5; 8 bases map to TRBD1. Near its end, the DNA agrees better with TRBJ2-7, so the J call may be wrong. There are 17 residues in the CDR3. The germline gives CDR1 ENHRY, CDR2 SYGVKD. CDR3 protein: CAISQGARVIAPYEQYF. The CDR3 region has the DNA TGTGCCATCAGTCAGGGGGCCAGGGTTATAGCCCCCTACGAGCAGTACTTC.

This chain connects TRBV24-1 to TRBJ1-4; no clear D gene. The CDR3 totals 12 residues. Trimming stripped 12 bases from V and 8 bases from J, with 15 bases between. Germline V gene sequence: CDR1 KGHDR, CDR2 SFDVKD. CDR3: CAPRGNPEKLFF. The CDR3 nucleotides are TGTGCCCCACGCGGTAATCCCGAAAAACTGTTTTTT.

The J gene is TRBJ2-7, the V gene TRBV5-6; tentatively, D is TRBD1 (6 bases). Trimming shortened V by 3 bases and J by 6 bases, and 19 bases separated the two germline ends. This CDR3 region has 15 residues. In germline, CDR1 is SGHDT, CDR2 YYEEEE. DNA for the CDR3: TGTGCCAGCAGCTCCCCGGACAGAGCAGTCTCCGAGCAGTACTTC. Translating gives CASSSPDRAVSEQYF.

A few counts support this clonotype. The chain joins TRBV20-1 to TRBJ1-5; D is unclear. Germline CDR1 reads DFQATT; CDR2 reads SNEGSKA (reference sequence). Trimming took 1 base from V and 0 from J, leaving 10 bases between them. This CDR3 contains 15 residues. The CDR3 sequence is CSARAPRASNQPQHF. The CDR3 DNA is TGCAGTGCTAGAGCCCCTCGGGCTAGCAATCAGCCCCAGCATTTT.